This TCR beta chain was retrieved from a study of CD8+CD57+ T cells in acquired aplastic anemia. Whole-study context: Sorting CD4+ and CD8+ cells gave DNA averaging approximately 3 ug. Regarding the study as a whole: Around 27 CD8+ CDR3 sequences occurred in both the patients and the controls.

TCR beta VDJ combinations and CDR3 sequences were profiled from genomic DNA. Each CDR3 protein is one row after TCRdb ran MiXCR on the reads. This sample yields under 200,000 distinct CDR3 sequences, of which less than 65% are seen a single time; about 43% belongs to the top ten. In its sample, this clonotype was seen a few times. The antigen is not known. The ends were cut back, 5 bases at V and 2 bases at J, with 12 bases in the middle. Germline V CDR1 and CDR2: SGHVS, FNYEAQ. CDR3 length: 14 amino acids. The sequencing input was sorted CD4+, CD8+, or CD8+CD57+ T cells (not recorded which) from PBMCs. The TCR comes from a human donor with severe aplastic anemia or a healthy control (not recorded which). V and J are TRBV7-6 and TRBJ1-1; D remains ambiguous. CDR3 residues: CASSLPEGNTEAFF. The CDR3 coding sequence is TGTGCCAGCAGCCTCCCAGAGGGCAACACTGAAGCTTTCTTT.